The 30 T cell receptor beta chains given below trace back to one sample, sequenced in a study of T cell repertoires in cytomegalovirus infection (dated by TCRdb to between 2018 and 2020). Instrument used: Illumina HiSeq 1500. TCRdb's own reprocessing of the public reads used fastp at Q25 and MiXCR and kept productive beta chains. All rows with the same CDR3 protein become a single entry with the most common DNA and genes. Present in this sample are around 78,000 distinct CDR3 sequences, about 37% of which were seen just once. 85% to 95% of the sample belongs to the ten largest clones. This specimen's treatment or condition label, interpreted: in vitro stimulation with specific CMV peptide epitopes to enrich CMV-specific T cells. No antigen has been assigned to these receptors. Source: CD8+ T cells from cultured PBMCs, taken from culture after CMV antigen stimulation. The receptors were sampled from a human donor in good health (CMV status not recorded). Some clones in this sample may be carry-over from other donors' samples.

V usage is TRBV6-2 or TRBV6-3 and J usage is TRBJ1-5; D not certain. Trimming left V 7 bases short and J 0 bases short, with 10 bases between. This CDR3 is built from 14 residues. Germline CDR1 and CDR2: MNHEY and SVGEGT. The CDR3 region has the DNA TGTGCCAGCACCTCGACGGTTAGCAATCAGCCCCAGCATTTT. As protein: CASTSTVSNQPQHF.

This clonotype showed up many times. The genes are TRBV6-5 and TRBJ2-7; 9 bases align to TRBD1. V dropped 1 base and J dropped 3; count of bases not matched to a gene: 4. The CDR3 runs 15 residues. Germline CDR1 reads MNHEY; CDR2 reads SVGAGI. CDR3 loop: CASSYLTGGHYEQYF. The CDR3 DNA sequence: TGTGCCAGCAGTTACTTAACAGGGGGCCACTACGAGCAGTACTTC.

The V and J genes are TRBV7-8 and TRBJ2-5; 10 nucleotides align to TRBD2. This CDR3 contains 17 residues. The V and J ends lost 3 bases and 4 bases, in that order; junction bases with no gene match: 11. Germline CDR1 is SGHVS and CDR2 is FQNEAQ. The chain's CDR3 is CASSLLWIAGGRETQYF. CDR3 sequence (DNA): TGTGCCAGCAGCTTGTTGTGGATAGCGGGGGGCAGAGAGACCCAGTACTTC.

This clonotype was observed at least ten times. The chain joins TRBV7-2 to TRBJ2-7; 12 bases align to TRBD1. CDR1 SGHTA and CDR2 FQGNSA come from the germline V gene. Trimming at V came to 2 bases and at J to 2 bases, leaving 1 base not matched to a gene. The CDR3 loop spans 15 amino acids. The CDR3, as DNA: TGTGCCAGCAGCTTAAGGGACAGGGGGCCCTACGAGCAGTACTTC. Protein sequence: CASSLRDRGPYEQYF.

This clonotype was seen a handful of times. The chain links TRBV29-1 to TRBJ2-5; D call uncertain. This CDR3 region has 10 residues. V shed 3 bases and J shed 2 bases, with 1 base lying between them. Germline V gives CDR1 SQVTM, CDR2 ANQGSEA. As DNA, the CDR3 is TGCAGCGTTGATCAAGAGACCCAGTACTTC. Its translation: CSVDQETQYF.

This chain uses TRBV2 with TRBJ1-1; D not certain. CDR3 size: 13 residues. The V end was cut by 1 base, the J end by 5 bases, with 8 bases between. Looked up from germline, CDR1 is SNHLY and CDR2 is FYNNEI. The DNA of the CDR3 is TGTGCCAGCAGTGAAGAGGTTATAACTGAAGCTTTCTTT. Encoded protein: CASSEEVITEAFF.

The J gene is TRBJ2-1, the V gene TRBV6-2 or TRBV6-3; 7 bases are a match to TRBD1. This CDR3 contains 16 residues. With 6 bases clipped from V and 10 bases from J, the junction kept 18 bases outside the gene matches. CDR1 MNHEY and CDR2 SVGEGT come from the germline V gene. The CDR3: CASSTVPDRIRKEQFF. The CDR3 DNA reads TGTGCCAGCAGCACCGTCCCGGACAGGATAAGGAAAGAGCAGTTCTTC.

This clonotype was seen more than once but under ten times. The chain is built from TRBV5-5 and TRBJ2-3, with 12 bases that match TRBD1. With V trimmed by 4 bases and J by 5 bases, 5 bases remained unmatched. Germline V gives CDR1 SGHKS, CDR2 YYEKEE (reference sequence). The length of the CDR3 is 15 residues. CDR3 nucleotide sequence: TGTGCCAGCAGCCCGGGACAGGGGGCGGGAGATACGCAGTATTTT. Translating it yields CASSPGQGAGDTQYF.

The chain joins TRBV7-2 to TRBJ2-3, with D possibly matching TRBD1 (6 bases). This CDR3 region has 15 residues. Germline V CDR1 and CDR2: SGHTA, FQGNSA. Trimming removed 7 bases at V and 3 bases at J, with 17 bases between. The CDR3 protein is CASILGAATTDTQYF. CDR3 nucleotide sequence: TGTGCCAGCATCCTGGGGGCGGCGACTACAGATACGCAGTATTTT.

This rearrangement joins TRBV11-2 to TRBJ2-7, with D possibly TRBD1 on 6 matching bases. This CDR3 is built from 15 residues. Trimming pared 6 bases from V and 1 base from J, leaving 16 bases between. Germline loops: CDR1 SGHAT, CDR2 FQNNGV. CDR3 in amino acids: CASSPLRGGSYEQYF. Here the CDR3 DNA reads TGTGCCAGCAGTCCACTACGAGGGGGATCCTACGAGCAGTACTTC.

This clonotype was seen a few times. Written as DNA, the CDR3 is TGCAGTGCTAGCGGGCAGGCGTCCTTCTATGGCTACACCTTC. Protein: CSASGQASFYGYTF. J is TRBJ1-2 and V is TRBV20-1; D gene ambiguous. The CDR3 consists of 14 residues. CDR1 and CDR2 (germline): DFQATT, SNEGSKA (reference sequence). Trimming removed 3 bases at V and 4 bases at J, with 15 bases between.

This chain connects TRBV4-1 to TRBJ1-1; 7 bases agree with TRBD1. CDR3 length: 14 residues. The V gene's germline CDR1 is MGHRA and CDR2 YSYEKL. V gave up 0 bases and J gave up 4 bases; unmatched junction bases: 2. The CDR3, as DNA: TGCGCCAGCAGCCAAGATCGACAGGGCACTGAAGCTTTCTTT. Protein product: CASSQDRQGTEAFF.

This chain joins TRBV28 and TRBJ1-3; D is undetermined. Germline CDR1 is MDHEN and CDR2 is SYDVKM. The V and J ends lost 3 bases and 2 bases respectively, with 8 bases between them. This CDR3 has 14 residues. The CDR3 loop is CASSFMETGNTIYF. CDR3 DNA sequence: TGTGCCAGCAGTTTTATGGAAACTGGAAACACCATATATTTT.

This clonotype was detected ten times or more. The CDR3 reads CASSGGEGTVYYEQYF. The CDR3 DNA reads TGTGCCAGCAGCGGAGGGGAAGGGACAGTTTACTACGAGCAGTACTTC. V is TRBV5-6 and J is TRBJ2-7; perhaps TRBD1 as D (7 bases). The CDR3 length is 16 residues. V was cut by 4 bases and J by 3 bases, with 20 bases left in between. Germline-derived CDR1 and CDR2 are SGHDT and YYEEEE.

This clonotype was seen only a few times. The chain joins TRBV7-8 to TRBJ2-1; unclear D gene. This CDR3 comprises 14 residues. CDR1 and CDR2 (germline): SGHVS, FQNEAQ. Deletions cut 5 bases from V and 8 bases from J, with 16 bases between. The DNA of the CDR3 is TGTGCCAGCAGCCCTGATCCAGGAAGCGATGAGCAGTTCTTC. As protein: CASSPDPGSDEQFF.

V usage is TRBV11-2 and J usage is TRBJ2-7; 10 nucleotides match TRBD2. Trimming removed 3 bases from V and 4 bases from J; junction bases left unmatched: 6. The germline V gene encodes CDR1 SGHAT and CDR2 FQNNGV. The CDR3 runs to 15 residues. The CDR3 nucleotides read TGTGCCAGCAGCTTCTCTCTAGCGGGGGATTACGAGCAGTACTTC. The encoded protein is CASSFSLAGDYEQYF. The full variable domain, in which reference TRBV11-2 and TRBJ2-7 provide the parts outside the CDR3, is EAGVAQSPRYKIIEKRQSVAFWCNPISGHATLYWYQQILGQGPKLLIQFQNNGVVDDSQLPKDRFSAERLKGVDSTLKIQPAKLEDSAVYLCASSFSLAGDYEQYFGPGTRLTVT.

There are a few counts of this clonotype. The chain employs TRBV6-5 and TRBJ1-1; 9 positions match TRBD1. V shed 8 bases, J shed 2 bases, and the junction held 15 bases outside the gene matches. Germline V gene lookup returns CDR1 MNHEY and CDR2 SVGAGI. This CDR3 has 17 amino acids. The CDR3 loop is CASGLRGYTGGNTEAFF. CDR3 in DNA: TGTGCCAGCGGCCTAAGAGGTTACACAGGGGGCAACACTGAAGCTTTCTTT.

The V call is TRBV6-2 or TRBV6-3, the J call TRBJ2-1; 8 bases are shared with TRBD1. J lost 7 bases, V lost 0 bases, and 8 bases had no gene match. From germline, CDR1 is MNHEY and CDR2 SVGEGT. CDR3 size: 16 residues. Here the CDR3 DNA reads TGTGCCAGCAGTTACTCACAGGGGGTGGTTGGAAATGAGCAGTTCTTC. Translating it yields CASSYSQGVVGNEQFF.

The chain uses TRBV7-9 and TRBJ2-1; no definite D call. The length of the CDR3 is 12 residues. The germline V gene encodes CDR1 SEHNR and CDR2 FQNEAQ (reference sequence). The V end was cut by 4 bases, the J end by 7 bases, with 8 bases between. The CDR3 region has the DNA TGTGCCAGCAGCTACCCTCGGAATGAGCAGTTCTTC. This translates into CASSYPRNEQFF.

This chain uses TRBV7-6 with TRBJ1-5; 10 bases match TRBD1. Germline values: CDR1 SGHVS, CDR2 FNYEAQ. The junction had 1 base not matched to a gene; V was cut back by 4 bases and J by 1 base. The CDR3 runs to 15 residues. CDR3 sequence reads: CASSSGQGSNQPQHF. The CDR3 nucleotides read TGTGCCAGCAGCTCGGGACAGGGGAGCAATCAGCCCCAGCATTTT.

The chain recombines TRBV4-1 with TRBJ1-5; D is uncertain. V dropped 1 base and J dropped 4 bases, with 11 bases sitting between them. CDR1 is MGHRA, CDR2 YSYEKL, per germline. There are 15 residues in the CDR3. The CDR3 here is CASSQGLQTNQPQHF. Here the CDR3 DNA reads TGCGCCAGCAGCCAAGGGTTACAGACGAATCAGCCCCAGCATTTT.

This clonotype showed up just a few times. This chain connects TRBV12-3 or TRBV12-4 to TRBJ2-2; D perhaps matches TRBD1 (6 bases). The CDR3 contains 15 residues. The ends were cut back, 4 bases at V and 3 bases at J, with 12 bases in the middle. The CDR3 DNA reads TGTGCCAGCAGTTCAGGGGACGGGGACACCGGGGAGCTGTTTTTT. Translating gives CASSSGDGDTGELFF.

This clonotype was counted a few times. J is TRBJ1-5 and V is TRBV6-1; TRBD1 agrees at 9 bases. Per the germline V gene, CDR1 is MNHNS and CDR2 is SASEGT. The junction had 9 bases not matched to a gene; V was cut back by 2 bases and J by 7 bases. The CDR3 is 16 amino acids. The CDR3: CASSELYRGRGQPQHF. The DNA for the CDR3 is TGTGCCAGCAGTGAACTTTACAGGGGGCGCGGACAGCCCCAGCATTTT.

This sequence joins TRBV7-9 and TRBJ1-1; 8 bases are shared with TRBD1. Unmatched junction bases numbered 6, after V lost 5 bases and J lost 10 bases. The CDR3 spans 12 residues. Germline CDR1 reads SEHNR; CDR2 reads FQNEAQ (reference sequence). CDR3 nucleotides: TGTGCCAGCAGCCCATCGGACAGGGCAGCTTTCTTT. Translation: CASSPSDRAAFF. Together with reference TRBV7-9 and TRBJ1-1, the CDR3 gives the full variable domain: DTGVSQNPRHKITKRGQNVTFRCDPISEHNRLYWYRQTLGQGPEFLTYFQNEAQLEKSRLLSDRFSAERPKGSFSTLEIQRTEQGDSAMYLCASSPSDRAAFFGQGTRLTVV.

The chain is built from TRBV15 and TRBJ2-2; D remains unclear. CDR1 LNHNV and CDR2 YYDKDF come from the germline V gene (reference sequence). CDR3 length: 12 amino acids. Trimming removed 4 bases at V and 4 bases at J, with 4 bases between. The CDR3 region is CATSKSTGELFF. The CDR3 DNA is TGTGCCACCAGCAAGTCCACCGGGGAGCTGTTTTTT.

This chain connects TRBV5-4 to TRBJ2-1, with 7 bases fitting TRBD1. The germline V gene has CDR1 SGHNT and CDR2 YYREEE (reference sequence). This CDR3 region has 15 residues. Trimming cost V 4 bases and J 6 bases; bases outside gene matches: 10. The CDR3 sequence: CASSPPGQRFNEQFF. The CDR3 bases are TGTGCCAGCAGCCCCCCGGGACAGAGATTCAATGAGCAGTTCTTC.

This chain joins TRBV12-3 or TRBV12-4 and TRBJ2-7, with a weak D call TRBD2 (5 bases). This CDR3 has 13 amino acids. Trimming cost V 5 bases and J 6 bases, with 14 bases left between them. The DNA for the CDR3 is TGTGCCAGCAGTCCCCGGGGTTCCGGCGAGCAGTACTTC. Its protein is CASSPRGSGEQYF.

This clonotype came up many times. This chain links TRBV4-1 with TRBJ2-5; D ambiguous. Per the germline V gene, CDR1 is MGHRA and CDR2 is YSYEKL. V was cut by 2 bases and J by 9 bases, with 22 bases left in between. The CDR3 sequence is 16 residues long. DNA of the CDR3: TGCGCCAGCAGCCAACCACCAGTCGGAGACCGCCGGGCCCAGTACTTC. It encodes CASSQPPVGDRRAQYF.

CDR3 nucleotide sequence: TGTGCCAGCAGCTTATCATGGGGGCCTAGCAATCAGCCCCAGCATTTT. It specifies CASSLSWGPSNQPQHF. The V gene is TRBV7-8, the J gene TRBJ1-5; possible D gene TRBD1, 6 bases. The V gene's germline CDR1 is SGHVS and CDR2 FQNEAQ. The germline V and J ends were trimmed by 2 bases and 0 bases, with 11 bases remaining between them. The CDR3 spans 16 residues.

The J gene is TRBJ2-1, the V gene TRBV4-1; D may be TRBD1 (5 bases). Trimming stripped 1 base from V and 3 bases from J, with 10 bases between. The V gene's germline CDR1 is MGHRA and CDR2 YSYEKL. The CDR3 extends over 15 amino acids. CDR3: CASSQGGRNYNEQFF. The CDR3 DNA sequence: TGCGCCAGCAGCCAAGGGGGCCGGAACTACAATGAGCAGTTCTTC.